This T cell receptor beta chain was recovered during a study of neurological immune-mediated disorders. This clonotype was detected ten times or more. The CDR3 has 13 residues. Germline CDR1 reads SGHRS; CDR2 reads YFSETQ. V gave up 4 bases and J gave up 6 bases, with 13 bases separating them. TCRdb re-called the 5' RACE reads with MiXCR, one entry per CDR3 protein. The profile shows approximately 74,000 distinct CDR3 sequences, roughly 9.9% of them singletons. The sequenced sample consisted of PBMCs. The rearrangement links TRBV5-1 to TRBJ1-2; D gene unclear. The sequence came from a man in his forties or fifties in good health. The DNA of the CDR3 is TGCGCCAGCAGCCGTACAGTAGGTGATGGCTACACCTTC. As protein: CASSRTVGDGYTF.